Below, 13 T cell receptor beta chains from the same sample are listed, as sequenced in a study of CD8 T cells in Susac syndrome. RNA in amounts of about 0.45 to 1 ug was reverse transcribed with random hexamers. In TCRdb, the immunoSEQ multiplex PCR reads were re-called with MiXCR into one record per CDR3 protein. The table lists 170,000 or so distinct CDR3 sequences, 94% of them singletons. The specimen was CD4+ T cells from PBMCs. Receptors were obtained from a human donor with Susac syndrome.

The chain carries TRBV29-1 and TRBJ1-5, with D tentatively TRBD1 (5 bases). CDR1 is SQVTM, CDR2 ANQGSEA, per germline. V was shortened by 6 bases and J by 0 bases, with 21 bases between the two germline ends. This CDR3 spans 17 amino acids. The chain's CDR3 is CSVTLGRDYYSNQPQHF. The CDR3 coding sequence is TGCAGCGTAACGCTGGGCAGGGACTATTATAGCAATCAGCCCCAGCATTTT.

The chain combines TRBV18 with TRBJ1-1; D unclear. Looked up from germline, CDR1 is KGHSH and CDR2 is LQKENI. The CDR3 length is 15 residues. The V gene lost 4 bases and the J gene lost 1 base, with 13 bases spanning the gap. The CDR3 nucleotides read TGTGCCAGCTCACTCCTCTCGGGCCCGAACACTGAAGCTTTCTTT. Protein sequence: CASSLLSGPNTEAFF. Using reference TRBV18 and TRBJ1-1 for the parts outside the CDR3, the full variable domain is NAGVMQNPRHLVRRRGQEARLRCSPMKGHSHVYWYRQLPEEGLKFMVYLQKENIIDESGMPKERFSAEFPKEGPSILRIQQVVRGDSAAYFCASSLLSGPNTEAFFGQGTRLTVV.

The chain links TRBV12-3 or TRBV12-4 to TRBJ2-7; the D gene is possibly TRBD2 (6 bases). Trimming took 6 bases from V and 2 from J, leaving 17 bases between them. The CDR3 contains 15 residues. As DNA, the CDR3 is TGTGCCAGCAGGATTAGGGACGGAGGGCCCTACGAGCAGTACTTC. Its translation is CASRIRDGGPYEQYF.

V and J are TRBV15 and TRBJ1-4, with D possibly being TRBD1 (5 bases). CDR3 size: 15 residues. CDR1 and CDR2 (germline): LNHNV, YYDKDF (reference sequence). Trimming left V 0 bases short and J 8 bases short, with 13 bases between. As DNA, the CDR3 is TGTGCCACCAGCAGAGAAGGAGGGGTGCGCGAAAAACTGTTTTTT. Its translation is CATSREGGVREKLFF.

The V gene is TRBV20-1, the J gene TRBJ1-3; D is undetermined. The CDR3 length is 14 residues. With 0 bases removed from V and 1 base from J, the gap between germline ends came to 7 bases. Germline-derived CDR1 and CDR2 are DFQATT and SNEGSKA (reference sequence). Written as DNA, the CDR3 is TGCAGTGCTAGAGATCGGATTTCTGGAAACACCATATATTTT. This encodes CSARDRISGNTIYF.

This chain uses TRBV7-2 with TRBJ2-5; D not resolved. The length of the CDR3 is 15 residues. Trimming took 4 bases from V and 1 from J, leaving 13 bases between them. In germline, CDR1 is SGHTA, CDR2 FQGNSA. Written as DNA, the CDR3 is TGTGCCAGCAGCTCCATGACGGGCCGCCAAGAGACCCAGTACTTC. It yields the protein CASSSMTGRQETQYF.

This clonotype was recorded a few times. This chain uses TRBV6-5 with TRBJ2-6; D unclear. This CDR3 comprises 16 residues. CDR1 MNHEY and CDR2 SVGAGI come from the germline V gene. V lost 2 bases, J lost 2 bases, and 10 bases lay in between. CDR3 coding DNA: TGTGCCAGCAGTTACGGCATGGTAGCTGGGGCCAACGTCCTGACTTTC. Translated, it gives CASSYGMVAGANVLTF.

The table lists this clonotype with a count of one. J is TRBJ1-4 and V is TRBV18; no clear D gene. Germline CDR1 and CDR2: KGHSH and LQKENI. The CDR3 has 11 residues. Trimming shortened V by 3 bases and J by 8 bases, and 4 bases separated the two germline ends. CDR3 DNA sequence: TGTGCCAGCTCACCCTCCGAAAAACTGTTTTTT. It specifies CASSPSEKLFF.

This chain links TRBV25-1 with TRBJ1-1; D is uncertain. The V and J ends lost 0 bases and 8 bases respectively, with 10 bases between them. The CDR3 runs to 13 residues. Germline values: CDR1 MGHDK, CDR2 SYGVNS. CDR3 sequence: CASSEYSRHEAFF. CDR3 DNA: TGTGCCAGCAGTGAATATAGCCGGCACGAAGCTTTCTTT.

V and J are TRBV5-4 and TRBJ2-5, with TRBD2 identical over 9 bases. CDR3 size: 15 residues. Germline values: CDR1 SGHNT, CDR2 YYREEE (reference sequence). V dropped 4 bases and J dropped 4; count of bases not matched to a gene: 8. The CDR3 protein is CASSPPAGGRETQYF. Here the CDR3 DNA reads TGTGCCAGCAGCCCGCCCGCGGGGGGGCGAGAGACCCAGTACTTC. The full variable domain, rest sourced from reference TRBV5-4 and TRBJ2-5, is ETGVTQSPTHLIKTRGQQVTLRCSSQSGHNTVSWYQQALGQGPQFIFQYYREEENGRGNFPPRFSGLQFPNYSSELNVNALELDDSALYLCASSPPAGGRETQYFGPGTRLLVL.

CDR3 nucleotide sequence: TGTGCCAGCAGCTTTGGCCCTGGGCCCTATGGCTACACCTTC. It translates to CASSFGPGPYGYTF. The chain is built from TRBV7-2 and TRBJ1-2, with D uncertain. Between the trimmed V and J ends, which lost 3 bases and 4 bases, there was a span of 12 bases. In germline, CDR1 is SGHTA, CDR2 FQGNSA. This CDR3 spans 14 amino acids. The full variable domain, its missing parts supplied by reference TRBV7-2 and TRBJ1-2, is GAGVSQSPSNKVTEKGKDVELRCDPISGHTALYWYRQSLGQGLEFLIYFQGNSAPDKSGLPSDRFSAERTGGSVSTLTIQRTQQEDSAVYLCASSFGPGPYGYTFGSGTRLTVV.

The chain is built from TRBV20-1 and TRBJ1-1; the match to TRBD1 covers 8 bases. Germline V gene sequence: CDR1 DFQATT, CDR2 SNEGSKA (reference sequence). Trimming took 5 bases from V and 1 from J; bases not matched to a gene: 3. The CDR3 is 13 residues long. CDR3 loop: CSAARGQNTEAFF. The DNA of the CDR3 is TGCAGTGCTGCCAGGGGGCAGAACACTGAAGCTTTCTTT.

The genes are TRBV3-1 and TRBJ2-7; D is perhaps TRBD1 (6 bases). This CDR3 contains 13 residues. CDR1 is LGHDT, CDR2 YNNKEL, per germline (reference sequence). Between the trimmed V and J ends, which lost 4 bases and 2 bases, there was a span of 9 bases. The CDR3 sequence is CASSRRTAYEQYF. The CDR3 nucleotides read TGTGCCAGCAGCCGACGGACAGCCTACGAGCAGTACTTC.